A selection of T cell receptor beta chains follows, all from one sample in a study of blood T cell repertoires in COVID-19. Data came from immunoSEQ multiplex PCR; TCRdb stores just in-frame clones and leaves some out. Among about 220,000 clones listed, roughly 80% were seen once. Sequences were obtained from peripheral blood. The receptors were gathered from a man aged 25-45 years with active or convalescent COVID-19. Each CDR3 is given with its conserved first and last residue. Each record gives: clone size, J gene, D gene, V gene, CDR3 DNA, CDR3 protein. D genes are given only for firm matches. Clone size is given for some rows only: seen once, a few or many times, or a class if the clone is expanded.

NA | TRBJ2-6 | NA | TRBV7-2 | TGTGCCAGCAGCTCACAGGGTACCGGGGCCAACGTCCTGACTTTC | CASSSQGTGANVLTF
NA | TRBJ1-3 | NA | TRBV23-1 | TGCGCCAGCACCTATCTTTTTAACTCTGGAAACACCATATATTTT | CASTYLFNSGNTIYF
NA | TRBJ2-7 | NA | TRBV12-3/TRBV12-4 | TGTGCCAGCAGTTATCGACATGTCTTCGAGCAGTACTTC | CASSYRHVFEQYF
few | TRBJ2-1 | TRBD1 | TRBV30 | TGTGCCTGGATGCAGGGGGCGCTTGACAATGAGCAGTTCTTC | CAWMQGALDNEQFF
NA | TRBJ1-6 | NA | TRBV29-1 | TGCAGCGTTGCGGACAGCCTTAATTCACCCCTCCACTTT | CSVADSLNSPLHF
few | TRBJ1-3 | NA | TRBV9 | TGTGCCAGCAGCGTAGCGGGGTCTGGAAACACCATATATTTT | CASSVAGSGNTIYF
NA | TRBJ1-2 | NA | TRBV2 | TGTGCCAGCAGTGAAGCCGGGGGGAGGTATGGCTACACCTTC | CASSEAGGRYGYTF
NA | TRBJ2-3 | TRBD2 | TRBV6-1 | TGTGCCAGCAGTGCCCTAGCGGGAGGTCGACTAAGCACAGATACGCAGTATTTT | CASSALAGGRLSTDTQYF
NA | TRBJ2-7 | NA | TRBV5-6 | TGTGCCAGCAGTCGCCCGGCTGGCGGGAAGTACGAGCAGTACTTC | CASSRPAGGKYEQYF
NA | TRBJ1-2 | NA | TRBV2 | TGTGCCAGCATACGGGGGAACTATGGCTACACCTTC | CASIRGNYGYTF
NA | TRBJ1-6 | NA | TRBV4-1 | TGCGCCAGCAGCCAAGAAGAGGAGGGTTTACCCCTCCACTTT | CASSQEEEGLPLHF
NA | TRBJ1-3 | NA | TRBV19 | TGTGCCAGTAGTGCAGACCGCGACGGAGACTCTGGAAACACCATATATTTT | CASSADRDGDSGNTIYF
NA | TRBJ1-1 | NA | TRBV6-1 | TGTGCCAGCAGTGATACAGGGCAAGGGAACACTGAAGCTTTCTTT | CASSDTGQGNTEAFF
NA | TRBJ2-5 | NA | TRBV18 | TGTGCCAGCTCACCCCGACAGGACCTCTCACGCGAGACCCAGTACTTC | CASSPRQDLSRETQYF
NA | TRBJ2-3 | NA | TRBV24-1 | TGTGCCACCGGCCGGGAACCCACAGATACGCAGTATTTT | CATGREPTDTQYF
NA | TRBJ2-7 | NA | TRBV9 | TGTGCCAGCAGCGTAGGAGACACAATGACCTACGAGCAGTACTTC | CASSVGDTMTYEQYF
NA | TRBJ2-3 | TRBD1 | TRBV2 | TGTGCCAGCAGTGACGGCACAGGGGTTAGGACAGATACGCAGTATTTT | CASSDGTGVRTDTQYF
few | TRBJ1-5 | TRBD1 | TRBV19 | TGTGCCAGCGGACAGGTTCTGTATAGCAATCAGCCCCAGCATTTT | CASGQVLYSNQPQHF
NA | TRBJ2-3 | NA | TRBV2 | TGTGCCAGCAGCCTGGCTAGCAGAGTTAGCACAGATACGCAGTATTTT | CASSLASRVSTDTQYF
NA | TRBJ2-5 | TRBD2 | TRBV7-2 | TGTGCCAGCAGCTTGATGGGGGGGGGCCAAGAGACCCAGTACTTC | CASSLMGGGQETQYF
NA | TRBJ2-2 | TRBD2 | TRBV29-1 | TGCAGCGTTGGAGGACTAGTAAACACCGGGGAGCTGTTTTTT | CSVGGLVNTGELFF
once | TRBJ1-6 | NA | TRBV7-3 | TGTGCCAGCAGATCGGGACTTTCCAATTCACCCCTCCACTTT | CASRSGLSNSPLHF
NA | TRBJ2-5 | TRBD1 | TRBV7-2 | TGTGCCAGCAGCACAGGGGACAGGGCGCCTCAAGAGACCCAGTACTTC | CASSTGDRAPQETQYF
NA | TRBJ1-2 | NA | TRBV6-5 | TGTGCCAGCAATAGGCAGGGCGGCTATGGCTACACCTTC | CASNRQGGYGYTF
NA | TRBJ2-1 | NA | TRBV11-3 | TGTGCCAGCAGCTTAGGAGATAGCTCCTACAATGAGCAGTTCTTC | CASSLGDSSYNEQFF